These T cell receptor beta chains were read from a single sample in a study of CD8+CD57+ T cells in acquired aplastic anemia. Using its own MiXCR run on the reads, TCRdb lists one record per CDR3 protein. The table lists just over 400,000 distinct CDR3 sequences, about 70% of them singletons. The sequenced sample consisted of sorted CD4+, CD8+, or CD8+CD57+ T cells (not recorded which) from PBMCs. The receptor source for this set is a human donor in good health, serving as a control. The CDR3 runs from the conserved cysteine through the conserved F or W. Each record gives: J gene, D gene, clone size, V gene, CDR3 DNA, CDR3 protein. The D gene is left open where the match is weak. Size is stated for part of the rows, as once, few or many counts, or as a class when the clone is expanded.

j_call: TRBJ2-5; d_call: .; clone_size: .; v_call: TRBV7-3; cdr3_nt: TGTGCTAGCAGGTCTGACAGGTGGCGTCCAGCCCCCCAGTACTTC; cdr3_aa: CASRSDRWRPAPQYF
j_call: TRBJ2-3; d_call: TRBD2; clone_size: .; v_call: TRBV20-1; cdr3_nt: TGCAGTGCGACGCGGGGGGAAGGGTGGAATACGCAGTATTTT; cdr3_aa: CSATRGEGWNTQYF
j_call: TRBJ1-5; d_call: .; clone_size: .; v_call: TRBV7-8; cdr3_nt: TGTGCCAGCAGCTTAGCGGCAGACCCTAATAGCAATCAGCCCCAGCATTTT; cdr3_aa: CASSLAADPNSNQPQHF
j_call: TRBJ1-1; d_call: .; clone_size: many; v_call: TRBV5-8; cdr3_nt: TGTGCCAGCAGGAGTGGGGCCGCATCCACTGAAGCTTTCTTT; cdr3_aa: CASRSGAASTEAFF
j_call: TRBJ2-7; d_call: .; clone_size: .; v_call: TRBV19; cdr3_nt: TGTGCCAGTAGTATAGCCGGGGTAGGGCGCGAGCAGTACTTC; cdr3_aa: CASSIAGVGREQYF
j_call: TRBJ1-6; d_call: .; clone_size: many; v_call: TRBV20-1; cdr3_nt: TGCAGTGCTAGTTCGGGTTACCCAAATTCACCCCTCCACTTT; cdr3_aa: CSASSGYPNSPLHF
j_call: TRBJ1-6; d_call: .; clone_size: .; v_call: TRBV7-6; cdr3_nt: TGTGCCAGCAGCTTAGCCAGGGTAGGGTCACCCCTCCACTTT; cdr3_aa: CASSLARVGSPLHF
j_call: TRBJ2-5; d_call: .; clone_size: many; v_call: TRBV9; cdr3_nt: TGTGCCAGCAGCGGAGGACAAATTCTCTGGGAGACCCAGTACTTC; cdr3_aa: CASSGGQILWETQYF
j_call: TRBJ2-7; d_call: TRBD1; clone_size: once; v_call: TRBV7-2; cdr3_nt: TGTGCCAGCAGCTTAGCGACACAGGGGACCCTCCACTTTCAGTACTTC; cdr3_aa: CASSLATQGTLHFQYF
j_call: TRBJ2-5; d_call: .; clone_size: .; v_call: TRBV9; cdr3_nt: TGTGCCAGCAGCGTAGTTGGGGCGGGGGCCCAAGCGACCCAGTACTTC; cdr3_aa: CASSVVGAGAQATQYF
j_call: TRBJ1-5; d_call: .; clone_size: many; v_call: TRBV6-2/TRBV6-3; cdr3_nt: TGTGCCAGCGGATTCAATCAGCCCCAGCATTTT; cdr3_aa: CASGFNQPQHF
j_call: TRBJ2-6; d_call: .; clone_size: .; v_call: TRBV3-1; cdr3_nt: TGTGCCAGCAGCCTAAGACAGGACAAAGCTTTC; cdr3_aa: CASSLRQDKAF
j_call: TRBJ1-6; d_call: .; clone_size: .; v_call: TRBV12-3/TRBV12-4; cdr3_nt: TGTGCCAGCAGTTTAACTGGACGGAGTAATTCACCCCTCCACTTT; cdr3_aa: CASSLTGRSNSPLHF
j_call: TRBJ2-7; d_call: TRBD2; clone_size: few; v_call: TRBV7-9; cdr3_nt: TGTGCCAGCAGCCGCAGCGGGGGGGCCATCGGCTACGAGCAGTACTTC; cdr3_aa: CASSRSGGAIGYEQYF
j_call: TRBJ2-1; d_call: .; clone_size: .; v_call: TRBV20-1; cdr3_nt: TGCAGTGCTAGCCGTCGGGGCTACAATGAGCAGTTCTTC; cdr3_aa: CSASRRGYNEQFF
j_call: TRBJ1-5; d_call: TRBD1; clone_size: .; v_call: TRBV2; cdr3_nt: TGTGCCAGCAGCTCGACAGGGACGGATCAGCTCCAGCATTTT; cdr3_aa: CASSSTGTDQLQHF
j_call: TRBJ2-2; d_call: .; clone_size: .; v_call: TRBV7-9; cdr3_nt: TGTGCCAGCAGCTATGACCCCAGGGTTCCCACCGGGGAGCTGTTTTTT; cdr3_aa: CASSYDPRVPTGELFF
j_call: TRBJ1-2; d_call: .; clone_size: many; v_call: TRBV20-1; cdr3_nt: TGCAGTGTATCTCACGAGGGCGGCTATGGCTACACCTTC; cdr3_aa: CSVSHEGGYGYTF
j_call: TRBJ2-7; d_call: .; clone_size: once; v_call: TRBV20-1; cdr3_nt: TGCAGTGCCATACCGCTAGGGCCACCCTCCTACGAGCAGTACTTC; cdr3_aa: CSAIPLGPPSYEQYF
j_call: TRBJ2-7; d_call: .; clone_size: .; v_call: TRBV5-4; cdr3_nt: TGTGCCAGCAGCTTGGCTAGCGCCGAGCAGTACTTC; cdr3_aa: CASSLASAEQYF
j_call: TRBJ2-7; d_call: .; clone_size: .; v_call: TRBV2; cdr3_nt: TGTGCCAGCAGAGGCGGCGAGGGCTGGGAGCAGTACTTC; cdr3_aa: CASRGGEGWEQYF
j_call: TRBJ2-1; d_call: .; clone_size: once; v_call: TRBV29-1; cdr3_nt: TGCAGCGTTGGGGTGGGAGAGGGTAACAACGAGCAGTTCTTC; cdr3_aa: CSVGVGEGNNEQFF
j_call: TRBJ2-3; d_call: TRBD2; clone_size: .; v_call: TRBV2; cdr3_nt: TGTGCCAGCAGGGTCAGCGGGGGGGTTGCAGATACGCAGTATTTT; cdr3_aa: CASRVSGGVADTQYF
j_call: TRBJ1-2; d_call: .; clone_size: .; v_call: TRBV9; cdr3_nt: TGTGCCAGCAGCGAGGGTGGACAGCCTAATTCACCCCACACCTTC; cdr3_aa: CASSEGGQPNSPHTF
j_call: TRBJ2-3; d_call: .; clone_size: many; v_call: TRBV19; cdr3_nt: TGTGCCAGTAGTCCGGGGATCGACACAGATACGCAGTATTTT; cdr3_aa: CASSPGIDTDTQYF
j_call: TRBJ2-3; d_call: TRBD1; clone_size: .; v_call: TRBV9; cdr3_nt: TGTGCCAGCAGCGTAGAGGGGGCATGGGGAGATACGCAGTATTTT; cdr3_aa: CASSVEGAWGDTQYF
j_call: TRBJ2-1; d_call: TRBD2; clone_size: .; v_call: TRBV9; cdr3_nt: TGTGCCAGCAACAGACGGGGGGGGCATGAGCAGTTCTTC; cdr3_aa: CASNRRGGHEQFF
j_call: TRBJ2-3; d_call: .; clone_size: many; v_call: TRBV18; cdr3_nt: TGTGCCAGCTCACCATACGCCACAGATACGCAGTATTTT; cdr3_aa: CASSPYATDTQYF
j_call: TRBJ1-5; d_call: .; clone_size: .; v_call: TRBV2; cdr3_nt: TGTGCCAGCAGCTGCGGACGGAGCGCAGGGAGCAATGGCCCCCAGCATTTT; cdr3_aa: CASSCGRSAGSNGPQHF
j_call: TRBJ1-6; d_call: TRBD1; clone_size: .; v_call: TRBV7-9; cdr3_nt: TGTGCCAGCAGCTTAGGGGACAGGGAGAATTCTCCCCTCCACTTT; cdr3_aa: CASSLGDRENSPLHF
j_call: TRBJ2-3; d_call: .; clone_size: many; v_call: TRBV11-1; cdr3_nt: TGTGCCAGCAGCTTTAGCCTGGATAGGCCAGATACGCAGTATTTT; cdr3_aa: CASSFSLDRPDTQYF
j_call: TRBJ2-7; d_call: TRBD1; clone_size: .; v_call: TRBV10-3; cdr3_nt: TGTGCCATCACGGCAGGGGGCTACGAGCAGTACTTC; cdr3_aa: CAITAGGYEQYF
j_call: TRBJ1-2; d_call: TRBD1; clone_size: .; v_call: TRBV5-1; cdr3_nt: TGCGCCAGCAGCGGGACAGGGGGCGCTGAACACTATGGCTACACCTTC; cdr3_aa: CASSGTGGAEHYGYTF
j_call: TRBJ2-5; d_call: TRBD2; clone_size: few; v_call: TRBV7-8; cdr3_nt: TGTGCCAGCAGCCCAGCAACTAGCGGGGAAGGAGAGACCCAGTACTTC; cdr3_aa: CASSPATSGEGETQYF
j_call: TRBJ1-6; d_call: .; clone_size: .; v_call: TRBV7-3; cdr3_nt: TGTGCCAGCAGCCTCCGGACGGAAGGCGGCTATGGCTACCTCCACTTT; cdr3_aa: CASSLRTEGGYGYLHF
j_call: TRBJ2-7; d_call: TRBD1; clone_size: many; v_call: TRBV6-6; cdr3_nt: TGTGCCAGCAGTTATCGACAGGGGGCCTTAGGCGAGCAGTACTTC; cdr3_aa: CASSYRQGALGEQYF
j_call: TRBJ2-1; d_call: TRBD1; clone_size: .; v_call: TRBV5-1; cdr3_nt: TGCGCCAGCAGAACGGACAGGAGCTCCTACAATGAGCAGTTCTTC; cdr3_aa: CASRTDRSSYNEQFF
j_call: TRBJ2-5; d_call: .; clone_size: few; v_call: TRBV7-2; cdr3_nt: TGTGCCAGCAGCTATCAGGGACGGGAGACCCAGTACTTC; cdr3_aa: CASSYQGRETQYF
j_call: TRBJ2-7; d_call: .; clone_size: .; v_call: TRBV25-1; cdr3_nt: TGTGCCAGCAGCACCGTCGCAGGGAGTTCCGAGCAGTACTTC; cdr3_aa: CASSTVAGSSEQYF